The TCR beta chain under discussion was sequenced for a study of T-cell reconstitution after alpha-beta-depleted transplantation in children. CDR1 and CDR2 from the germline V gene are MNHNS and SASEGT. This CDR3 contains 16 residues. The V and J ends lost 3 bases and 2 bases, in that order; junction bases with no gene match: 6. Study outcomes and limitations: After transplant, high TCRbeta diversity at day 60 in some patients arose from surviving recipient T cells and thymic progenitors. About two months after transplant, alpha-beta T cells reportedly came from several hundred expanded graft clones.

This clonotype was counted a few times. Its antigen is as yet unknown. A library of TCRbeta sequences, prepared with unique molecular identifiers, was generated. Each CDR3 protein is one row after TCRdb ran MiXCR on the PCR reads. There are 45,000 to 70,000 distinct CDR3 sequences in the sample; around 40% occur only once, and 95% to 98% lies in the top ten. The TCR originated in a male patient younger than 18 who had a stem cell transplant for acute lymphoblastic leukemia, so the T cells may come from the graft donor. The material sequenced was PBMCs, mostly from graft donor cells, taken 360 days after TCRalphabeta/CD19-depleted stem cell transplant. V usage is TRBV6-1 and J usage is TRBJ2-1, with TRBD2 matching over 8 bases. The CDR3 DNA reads TGTGCCAGCAGTGACCTAAGCGGGAGTGCCTACAATGAGCAGTTCTTC. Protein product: CASSDLSGSAYNEQFF.